This TCR beta chain was obtained from a study of response to subunit inactivated influenza vaccine (dated by TCRdb to 2016 to 2018). Concerning the study at large: Deep quantitative T cell receptor repertoire profiling was used in the study to track responses to a trivalent subunit inactivated influenza vaccine.

Library generation was performed with RT-PCR. TCRdb records Illumina HiSeq 2500 as the sequencer. TCRdb reprocessing: public reads trimmed at Q25 with fastp, clones called with MiXCR, in-frame beta chains kept. Rows with a matching CDR3 protein are joined into one entry that keeps the most common DNA and genes. Within this sample are about 540,000 distinct CDR3 sequences, with around 15% of them counted one time only. Over 8.5% of the sample belongs to the ten largest clones. The investigation overall reported the following: The authors proposed that each seasonal influenza vaccination may bring in only a limited number of new T cells.

Worth noting for this clonotype: Its antigen is not yet known. Base qualities are not recorded, but no much larger clone differs from it by a single base.

Inclusive of the bounding cysteine and phenylalanine, the CDR3 is 15 residues long. The CDR3 DNA has 45 bases and is translated from base 1. At the junction V is shortened by 5 bases and J by 5 bases; bases outside the gene matches: 8. This clonotype was sampled from a middle-aged man who received an inactivated influenza vaccine. Donor details come from another sample of the same person, matched by shared clones. The V and J genes are TRBV12-3 or TRBV12-4 and TRBJ2-1, with 8 bases aligning to TRBD2. Sequenced here: PBMCs from blood, sampled 11 to 12 days after vaccination. The DNA sequence reads TGTGCCAGCAGTCCCCGGCTAGCGGGCAACAATGAGCAGTTCTTC. It codes for CASSPRLAGNNEQFF.